A single sample is the source of the 23 T cell receptor beta chains below, sequenced in a study of blood T cell repertoires in COVID-19. TCRdb's table, derived via immunoSEQ multiplex PCR, lists solely in-frame clones and lacks some. Counted here are around 150,000 clones, around 84% occurring once; the ten biggest clones make up roughly 2%. The sequenced sample consisted of peripheral blood. The source is a man aged 65 to 79 with acute or convalescent COVID-19.

The chain uses TRBV19 and TRBJ2-2; 11 bases match TRBD2. Trimming cost V 6 bases and J 0 bases; bases outside gene matches: 6. This CDR3 is built from 17 residues. The V gene's germline CDR1 is LNHDA and CDR2 SQIVND (reference sequence). The CDR3 region is CASSLTSGATNTGELFF. In DNA form, the CDR3 reads TGTGCCAGTAGCTTGACTAGCGGGGCTACGAACACCGGGGAGCTGTTTTTT.

This clone is a singleton in its sample. This chain uses TRBV9 with TRBJ2-3; D possibly corresponds to TRBD1 (6 bases). The CDR3 is made up of 14 amino acids. V lost 3 bases, J lost 2 bases, and 10 bases lay in between. Germline V CDR1 and CDR2: SGDLS, YYNGEE. CDR3 sequence (DNA): TGTGCCAGCAGCGGACAGGTTCTCACAGATACGCAGTATTTT. Amino acid sequence: CASSGQVLTDTQYF.

The chain couples TRBV4-2 to TRBJ1-2; D might be TRBD1 (6 bases). V lost 1 base to trimming and J lost 0 bases, with 9 bases between them. Germline lookup yields CDR1 LGHNA and CDR2 YNFKEQ. This CDR3 spans 15 amino acids. CDR3 coding DNA: TGTGCCAGCAGCCAAGGACAGGAAGCTAACTATGGCTACACCTTC. This gives the protein CASSQGQEANYGYTF.

The gene calls are TRBV19 and TRBJ1-5; D ambiguous. The V gene lost 3 bases and the J gene lost 7 bases, with 10 bases spanning the gap. From germline, CDR1 is LNHDA and CDR2 SQIVND (reference sequence). CDR3 size: 13 residues. The CDR3 protein is CASSISQEQPQHF. CDR3 nucleotide sequence: TGTGCCAGTAGTATCAGCCAGGAACAGCCCCAGCATTTT.

This rearrangement joins TRBV3-1 (or the pseudogene TRBV3-2) to TRBJ2-1; the match to TRBD2 covers 9 bases. J was trimmed by 8 bases and V by 1 base; bases with no gene match: 3. This CDR3 is built from 14 residues. The V gene's germline CDR1 is LGHDT and CDR2 YNNKEL (reference sequence). Here the CDR3 DNA reads TGTGCCAGCAGCCAAGGCGGGGGGGTGGATGAGCAGTTCTTC. It is translated as CASSQGGGVDEQFF.

V and J are TRBV9 and TRBJ2-1; 8 bases agree with TRBD1. The trim removed 4 bases at V and 14 bases at J, leaving 11 bases unmatched. Looked up from germline, CDR1 is SGDLS and CDR2 is YYNGEE. The CDR3 covers 13 residues. The CDR3 loop is CASSRDSGTGKFF. The CDR3 DNA sequence: TGTGCCAGCAGCCGTGACTCCGGGACAGGCAAGTTCTTC.

The chain uses TRBV4-1 and TRBJ1-2; 8 bases map to TRBD1. The CDR3 has 16 amino acids. CDR1 is MGHRA, CDR2 YSYEKL, per germline. The ends lost 0 bases at V and 4 bases at J; junction bases unmatched: 7. CDR3 protein: CASSQDPQTGGYGYTF. In DNA, the CDR3 is TGCGCCAGCAGCCAAGATCCGCAAACAGGGGGCTATGGCTACACCTTC.

The V gene is TRBV19, the J gene TRBJ2-4, with 8 bases matching TRBD2. V trimming: 0 bases; J trimming: 0 bases; junction bases outside the gene matches: 7. The germline gives CDR1 LNHDA, CDR2 SQIVND (reference sequence). The CDR3 is made up of 18 amino acids. CDR3 DNA sequence: TGTGCCAGTAGTATAGATCCTCCGGGAGGGAGAGCCAAAAACATTCAGTACTTC. As protein: CASSIDPPGGRAKNIQYF.

The J gene is TRBJ2-5, the V gene TRBV6-1; no clear D gene. The V end was cut by 2 bases, the J end by 5 bases, with 12 bases between. In germline, CDR1 is MNHNS, CDR2 SASEGT. This CDR3 region has 14 residues. Here the CDR3 reads CASSEYTASETQYF. Written as DNA, the CDR3 is TGTGCCAGCAGTGAATATACAGCAAGCGAGACCCAGTACTTC.

This rearrangement joins TRBV6-1 to TRBJ2-2, with D perhaps matching TRBD1 (5 bases). V dropped 6 bases and J dropped 6 bases, with 14 bases sitting between them. The germline gives CDR1 MNHNS, CDR2 SASEGT. This CDR3 has 14 amino acids. The CDR3 sequence: CASSSRGRAGELFF. CDR3 DNA sequence: TGTGCCAGCAGCTCTAGGGGTCGGGCCGGGGAGCTGTTTTTT.

The genes are TRBV19 and TRBJ1-2; TRBD1 matches at 7 bases. CDR1 LNHDA and CDR2 SQIVND come from the germline V gene (reference sequence). This CDR3 spans 14 amino acids. Germline trimming cut 3 bases from V and 2 bases from J; bases unmatched to any gene: 3. CDR3 residues: CASSIQQGNYGYTF. The CDR3 coding sequence is TGTGCCAGTAGTATCCAACAGGGGAACTATGGCTACACCTTC. Full variable domain (missing parts from reference TRBV19 and TRBJ1-2): DGGITQSPKYLFRKEGQNVTLSCEQNLNHDAMYWYRQDPGQGLRLIYYSQIVNDFQKGDIAEGYSVSREKKESFPLTVTSAQKNPTAFYLCASSIQQGNYGYTFGSGTRLTVV.

The chain carries TRBV5-1 and TRBJ2-5; TRBD2 agrees at 9 bases. The CDR3 runs to 18 residues. Germline V gene data show CDR1 as SGHRS and CDR2 as YFSETQ. J gave up 2 bases and V 5 bases, and 16 bases lay outside the gene matches. In DNA form, the CDR3 reads TGCGCCAGCAGGACTGGGGCTAGCGGGGTAAACCAACAAGAGACCCAGTACTTC. Residues: CASRTGASGVNQQETQYF.

The sample holds many counts of this clone. This chain links TRBV24-1 with TRBJ2-2; the match to TRBD2 covers 10 bases. CDR3 length: 17 amino acids. Per germline, CDR1 KGHDR and CDR2 SFDVKD. V lost 6 bases and J lost 4; bases outside the gene matches: 10. For the CDR3, the DNA is TGTGCCACCAGTACGGCTAGCGGGGGACTATTCACCGGGGAGCTGTTTTTT. Protein: CATSTASGGLFTGELFF.

J is TRBJ2-7 and V is TRBV28, with TRBD2 matching over 13 bases. Germline V gene data show CDR1 as MDHEN and CDR2 as SYDVKM. J lost 11 bases, V lost 7 bases, and 11 bases had no gene match. The CDR3 covers 14 residues. CDR3 DNA sequence: TGTGCCAGCAAAAGGACTAGCGGGGGTGATGGGGAGTACTTC. It codes for CASKRTSGGDGEYF.

V usage is TRBV10-3 and J usage is TRBJ2-7, with a weak D call TRBD1 (6 bases). Trimming removed 5 bases at V and 4 bases at J, with 18 bases between. The germline gives CDR1 ENHRY, CDR2 SYGVKD. The CDR3 loop spans 15 amino acids. Written as DNA, the CDR3 is TGTGCCATCAGTATGACAGGTTTCTTGGGGTACGAGCAGTACTTC. It yields the protein CAISMTGFLGYEQYF.

This clone occurred many times. V is TRBV28 and J is TRBJ1-2; the match to TRBD1 covers 7 bases. The V and J ends lost 6 bases and 7 bases, in that order; junction bases with no gene match: 14. CDR3 length: 15 residues. Germline V CDR1 and CDR2: MDHEN, SYDVKM. As DNA, the CDR3 is TGTGCCAGCAGCACGTACAGGGGAGGAGCGGGTGGCTACACCTTC. Its protein product is CASSTYRGGAGGYTF.

The chain employs TRBV6-5 and TRBJ2-6; D ambiguous. The CDR3 totals 16 residues. Germline V lookup: CDR1 MNHEY, CDR2 SVGAGI. V lost 0 bases and J lost 0, with 6 bases in between. For the CDR3, the DNA is TGTGCCAGCAGTTACTCTGGGCGCTCTGGGGCCAACGTCCTGACTTTC. Protein sequence: CASSYSGRSGANVLTF.

V is TRBV11-3 and J is TRBJ2-1; the match to TRBD2 covers 15 bases. The germline V gene has CDR1 SGHNT and CDR2 YENEEA. V lost 5 bases, J lost 8 bases, and 7 bases stayed unmatched. This CDR3 is built from 16 residues. Here the CDR3 reads CASSQRTSGGADEQFF. CDR3 DNA: TGTGCCAGCAGCCAGAGGACTAGCGGGGGGGCGGATGAGCAGTTCTTC.

This clone was found once. Here the CDR3 reads CASSLVRNTGELFF. The CDR3 DNA reads TGTGCCAGCAGCTTAGTCAGGAACACCGGGGAGCTGTTTTTT. The chain has TRBV11-2 and TRBJ2-2; D gene uncertain. This CDR3 comprises 14 residues. Germline lookup yields CDR1 SGHAT and CDR2 FQNNGV. V lost 1 base, J lost 1 base, and 4 bases lay in between. The whole variable domain, filled in from reference TRBV11-2 and TRBJ2-2, reads EAGVAQSPRYKIIEKRQSVAFWCNPISGHATLYWYQQILGQGPKLLIQFQNNGVVDDSQLPKDRFSAERLKGVDSTLKIQPAKLEDSAVYLCASSLVRNTGELFFGEGSRLTVL.

The chain couples TRBV2 to TRBJ2-3; D may be TRBD1 (6 bases). The V gene lost 5 bases and the J gene lost 8 bases, with 17 bases spanning the gap. There are 14 residues in the CDR3. CDR1 is SNHLY, CDR2 FYNNEI, per germline. The CDR3 region is CASSKGVRDGTQYF. The CDR3 nucleotides read TGTGCCAGCAGTAAGGGGGTCCGGGACGGTACGCAGTATTTT.

This chain links TRBV10-2 with TRBJ2-1; 9 bases match TRBD2. This CDR3 region has 16 residues. The trim removed 2 bases at V and 9 bases at J, leaving 11 bases unmatched. Germline V gene lookup returns CDR1 WSHSY and CDR2 SAAADI. The CDR3 DNA is TGCGCCAGCAGTGAGAAGGGGCTAGCGGGAAGTGGTGAGCAGTTCTTC. This sequence encodes CASSEKGLAGSGEQFF.

The chain couples TRBV7-3 to TRBJ2-6, with D possibly matching TRBD2 (5 bases). The CDR3 covers 18 residues. Germline V gene data show CDR1 as SGHTA and CDR2 as FQGTGA. V was clipped by 5 bases and J by 3 bases, with 20 bases between them. The CDR3 bases are TGTGCCAGCAGCCCTAGGAGGTTTAATGGACTTGGGGCCAACGTCCTGACTTTC. Translation gives CASSPRRFNGLGANVLTF.

Turning to this clone: This clone may be a read error of a much larger clone one base away. The chain carries TRBV9 and TRBJ2-1; the D gene is possibly TRBD2 (5 bases). The CDR3 loop spans 14 amino acids. Trimming took off 5 bases at V and 0 bases at J, with 9 bases between the two ends. The germline CDR1 and CDR2 sequences are SGDLS and YYNGEE. In DNA form, the CDR3 reads TGTGCCAGCAGGAATAGCGTCTCCTACAATGAGCAGTTCTTC. Protein sequence: CASRNSVSYNEQFF. Full variable domain (remainder filled in from reference TRBV9 and TRBJ2-1): DSGVTQTPKHLITATGQRVTLRCSPRSGDLSVYWYQQSLDQGLQFLIQYYNGEERAKGNILERFSAQQFPDLHSELNLSSLELGDSALYFCASRNSVSYNEQFFGPGTRLTVL.